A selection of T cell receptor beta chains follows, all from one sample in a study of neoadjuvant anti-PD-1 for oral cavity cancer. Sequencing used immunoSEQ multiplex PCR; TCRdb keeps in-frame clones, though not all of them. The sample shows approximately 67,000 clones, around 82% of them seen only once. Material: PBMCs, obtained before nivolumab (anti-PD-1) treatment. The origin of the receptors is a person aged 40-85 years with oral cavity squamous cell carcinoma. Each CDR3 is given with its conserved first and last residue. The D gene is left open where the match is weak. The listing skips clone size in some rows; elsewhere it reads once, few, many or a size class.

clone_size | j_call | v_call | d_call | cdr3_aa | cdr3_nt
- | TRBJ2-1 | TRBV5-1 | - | CASSLFGGPELDEQFF | TGCGCCAGCAGCTTGTTTGGTGGCCCCGAGTTGGATGAGCAGTTCTTC
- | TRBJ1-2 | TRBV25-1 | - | CASSVGVYGYTF | TGCGCCAGCAGCGTTGGAGTCTATGGCTACACCTTC
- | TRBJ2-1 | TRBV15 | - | CATSSRGRPPYNEQFF | TGTGCCACCAGCAGTAGGGGGAGGCCCCCCTACAATGAGCAGTTCTTC
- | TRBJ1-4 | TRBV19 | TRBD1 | CASSIPDRGHEKLFF | TGTGCCAGTAGTATCCCGGACAGGGGGCATGAAAAACTGTTTTTT
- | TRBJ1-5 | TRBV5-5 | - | CASSLHSDSNQPQHF | TGTGCCAGCAGCCTTCACTCGGATAGCAATCAGCCCCAGCATTTT
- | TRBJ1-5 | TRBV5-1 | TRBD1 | CASSFTGEEQPQHF | TGCGCCAGCAGCTTTACAGGGGAAGAACAGCCCCAGCATTTT
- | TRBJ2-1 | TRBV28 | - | CASSLYRSKYNEQFF | TGTGCCAGCAGTTTATACCGATCTAAATACAATGAGCAGTTCTTC
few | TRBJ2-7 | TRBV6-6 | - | CASTPFRRGQNYEQYF | TGTGCCAGCACACCATTCAGGAGGGGCCAAAACTACGAGCAGTACTTC
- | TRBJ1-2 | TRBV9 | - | CASSAPGTSTNYGYTF | TGTGCCAGCAGCGCCCCTGGGACAAGCACTAACTATGGCTACACCTTC
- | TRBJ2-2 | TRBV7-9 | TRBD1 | CASSLAQARGLWTGELFF | TGTGCCAGCAGCTTAGCGCAGGCCAGGGGGCTGTGGACCGGGGAGCTGTTTTTT